This entry concerns a single TCR beta chain. TCRB transcripts that were expressed got sequenced, as all of the isolated RNA had been reverse transcribed. Repertoires were generated with immunoSEQ multiplex PCR, while TCRdb's copy carries only in-frame clones and drops some. The table records under 400,000 clones, about 15% of them present only once. The data derive from a study of beta chain features in type 1 diabetes. The CDR3 length is 15 residues. The V gene end was trimmed by 9 bases and the J gene end by 2 bases; junction bases not matched to a gene: 1. In germline, CDR1 is ENHRY, CDR2 SYGVKD. Averaging about 116 mL, one heparinised blood draw came from each individual donor.

The clonotype comes from a man aged 25-40 years in good health. This chain links TRBV10-3 with TRBJ2-6, with 13 bases lining up with TRBD2. Sequencing was performed on central memory CD4+ T cells from blood. The CDR3 coding sequence is TGTGCCATGGGGACTAGCGGGACTGGGGCCAACGTCCTGACTTTC. It is translated as CAMGTSGTGANVLTF.